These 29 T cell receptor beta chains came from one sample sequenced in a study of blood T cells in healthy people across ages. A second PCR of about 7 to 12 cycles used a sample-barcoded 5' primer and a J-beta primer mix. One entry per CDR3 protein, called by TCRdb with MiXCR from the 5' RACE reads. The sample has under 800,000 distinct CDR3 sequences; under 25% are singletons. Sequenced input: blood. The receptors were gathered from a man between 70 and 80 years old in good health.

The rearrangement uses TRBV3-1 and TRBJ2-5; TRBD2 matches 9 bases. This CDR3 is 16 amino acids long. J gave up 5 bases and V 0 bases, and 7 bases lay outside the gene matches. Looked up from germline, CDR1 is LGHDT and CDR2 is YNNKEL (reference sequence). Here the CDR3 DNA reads TGTGCCAGCAGCCAAGAGTTTAGACTAGCGGATGAGACCCAGTACTTC. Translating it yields CASSQEFRLADETQYF.

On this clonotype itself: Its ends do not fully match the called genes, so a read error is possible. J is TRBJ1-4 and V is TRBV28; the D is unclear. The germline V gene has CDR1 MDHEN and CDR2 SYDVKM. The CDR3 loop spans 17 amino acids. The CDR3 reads CASSLSGLLSDNEKLFF. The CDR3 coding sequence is TGTGCCAGCAGTTTATCTGGTTTACTTTCGGATAATGAAAAGCTGTTTTTT.

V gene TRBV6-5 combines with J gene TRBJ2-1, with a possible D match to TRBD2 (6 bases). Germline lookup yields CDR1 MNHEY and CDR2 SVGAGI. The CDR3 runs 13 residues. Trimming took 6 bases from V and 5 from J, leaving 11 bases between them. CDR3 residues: CASRSGENNEQFF. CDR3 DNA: TGTGCCAGCAGGTCGGGAGAGAACAATGAGCAGTTCTTC.

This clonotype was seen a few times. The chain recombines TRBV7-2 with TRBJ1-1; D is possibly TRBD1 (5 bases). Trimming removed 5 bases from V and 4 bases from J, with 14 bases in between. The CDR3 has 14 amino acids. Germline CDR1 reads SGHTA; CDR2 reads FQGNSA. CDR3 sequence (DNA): TGTGCCAGCAGCCCCCGCAATCAGGGCACTGAAGCTTTCTTT. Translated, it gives CASSPRNQGTEAFF.

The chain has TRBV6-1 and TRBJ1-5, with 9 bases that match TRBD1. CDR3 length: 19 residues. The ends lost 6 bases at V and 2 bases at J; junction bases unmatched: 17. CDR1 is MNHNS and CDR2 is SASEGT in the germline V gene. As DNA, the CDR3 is TGTGCCAGCAGGCCGAGTGAGGGACAGGGCTATGGTGGCAATCAGCCCCAGCATTTT. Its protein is CASRPSEGQGYGGNQPQHF.

The CDR3 sequence is CASNQRVMPYEQYF. CDR3 in DNA: TGTGCCAGCAACCAGCGGGTTATGCCCTACGAGCAGTACTTC. This sequence joins TRBV6-2 or TRBV6-3 and TRBJ2-5; a possible D gene is TRBD2 (6 bases). The J call is uncertain, as TRBJ2-7 better fits the DNA end. CDR3 length: 14 amino acids. CDR1 and CDR2 (germline): MNHEY, SVGEGT.

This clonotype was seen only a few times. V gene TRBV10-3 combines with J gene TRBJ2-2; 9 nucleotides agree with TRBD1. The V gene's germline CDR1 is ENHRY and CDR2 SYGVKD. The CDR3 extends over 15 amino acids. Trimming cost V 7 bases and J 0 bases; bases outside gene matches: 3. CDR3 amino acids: CAITGQGTNTGELFF. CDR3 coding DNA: TGTGCCATCACTGGACAGGGGACGAACACCGGGGAGCTGTTTTTT.

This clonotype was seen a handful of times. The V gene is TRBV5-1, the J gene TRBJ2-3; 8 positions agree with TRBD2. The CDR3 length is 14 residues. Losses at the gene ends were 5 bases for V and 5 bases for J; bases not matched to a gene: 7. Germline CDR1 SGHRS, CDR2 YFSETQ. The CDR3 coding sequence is TGCGCCAGCAGTTGGAGCGGGAGAGGAGATACGCAGTATTTT. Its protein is CASSWSGRGDTQYF.

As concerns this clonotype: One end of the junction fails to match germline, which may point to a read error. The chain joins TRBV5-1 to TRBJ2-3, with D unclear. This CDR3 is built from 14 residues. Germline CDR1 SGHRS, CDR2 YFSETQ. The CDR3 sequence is CASSLEGGTDTQYF. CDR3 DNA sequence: TGTGCCAGCAGTCTCGAAGGAGGCACAGATACGCAGTATTTT.

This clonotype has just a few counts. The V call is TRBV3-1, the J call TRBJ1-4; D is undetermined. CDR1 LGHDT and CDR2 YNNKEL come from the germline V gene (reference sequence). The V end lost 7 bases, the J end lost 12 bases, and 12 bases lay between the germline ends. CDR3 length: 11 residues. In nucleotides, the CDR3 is TGTGCCAGCACCCTAGGGAAACAACTGTTTTTT. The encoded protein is CASTLGKQLFF.

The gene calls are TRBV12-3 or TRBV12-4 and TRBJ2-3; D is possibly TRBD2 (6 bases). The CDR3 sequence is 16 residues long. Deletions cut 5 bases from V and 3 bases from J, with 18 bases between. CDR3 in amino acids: CASSLAPRERTDTQYF. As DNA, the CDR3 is TGTGCCAGCAGTCTGGCCCCACGGGAGAGGACAGATACGCAGTATTTT.

As DNA, the CDR3 is TGCGCCAGCAGCTTGTTGGGACAGGGGACCTTTCCGACTGCTGAAGCTTTCTTT. This sequence encodes CASSLLGQGTFPTAEAFF. The chain couples TRBV5-1 to TRBJ1-1; 10 bases line up with TRBD1. The ends lost 1 base at V and 6 bases at J; junction bases unmatched: 15. Germline CDR1 SGHRS, CDR2 YFSETQ. The CDR3 extends over 18 amino acids.

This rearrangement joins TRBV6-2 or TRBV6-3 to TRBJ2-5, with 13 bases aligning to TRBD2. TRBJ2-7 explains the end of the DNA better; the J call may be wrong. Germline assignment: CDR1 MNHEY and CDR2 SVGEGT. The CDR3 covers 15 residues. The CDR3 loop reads CASSPGTSGVYEQYF. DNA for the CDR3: TGTGCCAGCAGCCCCGGGACTAGCGGGGTCTACGAGCAGTACTTC.

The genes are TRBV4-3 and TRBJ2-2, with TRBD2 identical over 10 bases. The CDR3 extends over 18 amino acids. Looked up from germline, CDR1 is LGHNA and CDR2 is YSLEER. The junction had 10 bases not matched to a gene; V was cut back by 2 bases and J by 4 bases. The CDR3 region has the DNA TGCGCCAGCAGCCAAACGCGAGTGACTAGCGGGCTCACCGGGGAGCTGTTTTTT. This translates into CASSQTRVTSGLTGELFF.

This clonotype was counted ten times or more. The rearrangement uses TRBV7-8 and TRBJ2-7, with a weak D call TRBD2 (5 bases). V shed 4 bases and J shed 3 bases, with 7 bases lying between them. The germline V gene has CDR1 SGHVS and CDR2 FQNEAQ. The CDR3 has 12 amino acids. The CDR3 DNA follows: TGTGCCAGCAGCTCTAGCTTCTACGAGCAGTACTTC. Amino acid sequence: CASSSSFYEQYF.

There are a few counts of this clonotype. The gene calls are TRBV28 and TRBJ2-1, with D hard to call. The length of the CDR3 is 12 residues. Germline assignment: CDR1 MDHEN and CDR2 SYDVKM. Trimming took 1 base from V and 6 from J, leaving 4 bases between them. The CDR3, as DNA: TGTGCCAGCAGTTTATTTCTCAATGAGCAGTTCTTC. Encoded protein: CASSLFLNEQFF.

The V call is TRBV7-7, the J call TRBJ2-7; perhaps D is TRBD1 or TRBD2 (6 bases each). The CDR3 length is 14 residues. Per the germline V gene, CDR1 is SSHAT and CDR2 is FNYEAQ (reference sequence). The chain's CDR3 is CATSMGGWSYEQYF. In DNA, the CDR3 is TGTGCTACCTCGATGGGGGGCTGGTCCTACGAGCAGTACTTC.

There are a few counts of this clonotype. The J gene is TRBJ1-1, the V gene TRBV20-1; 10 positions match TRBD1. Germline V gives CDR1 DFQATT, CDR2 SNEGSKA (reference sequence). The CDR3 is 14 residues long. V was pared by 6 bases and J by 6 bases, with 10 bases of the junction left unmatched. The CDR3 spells CSAGTGAVVAEAFF. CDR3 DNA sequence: TGCAGTGCAGGGACAGGGGCCGTTGTCGCTGAAGCTTTCTTT.

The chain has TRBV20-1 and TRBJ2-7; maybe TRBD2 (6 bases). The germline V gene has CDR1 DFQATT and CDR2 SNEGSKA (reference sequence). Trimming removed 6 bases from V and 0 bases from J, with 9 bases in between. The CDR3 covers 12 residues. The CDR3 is CSALAPSYEQYF. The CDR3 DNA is TGCAGTGCCCTAGCGCCCTCCTACGAGCAGTACTTC.

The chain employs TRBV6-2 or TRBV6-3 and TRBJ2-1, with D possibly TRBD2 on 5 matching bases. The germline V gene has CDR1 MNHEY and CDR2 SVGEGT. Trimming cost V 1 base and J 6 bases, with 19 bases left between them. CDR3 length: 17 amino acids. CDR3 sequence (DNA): TGTGCCAGCAGTTACTTTATGGGAGACCCGAAGAGCAATGAGCAGTTCTTC. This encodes CASSYFMGDPKSNEQFF.

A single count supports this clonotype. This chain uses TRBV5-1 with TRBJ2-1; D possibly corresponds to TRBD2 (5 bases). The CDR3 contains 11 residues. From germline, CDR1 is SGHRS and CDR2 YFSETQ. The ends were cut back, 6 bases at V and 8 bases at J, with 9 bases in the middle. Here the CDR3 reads CASTGADEQFF. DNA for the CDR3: TGCGCCAGCACCGGAGCGGATGAGCAGTTCTTC.

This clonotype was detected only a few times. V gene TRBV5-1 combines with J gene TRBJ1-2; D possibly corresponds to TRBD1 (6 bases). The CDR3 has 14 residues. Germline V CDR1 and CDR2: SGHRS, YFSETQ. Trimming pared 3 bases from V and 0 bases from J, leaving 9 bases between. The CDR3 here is CASSSTGANYGYTF. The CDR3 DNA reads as TGCGCCAGCAGCTCGACAGGTGCTAACTATGGCTACACCTTC.

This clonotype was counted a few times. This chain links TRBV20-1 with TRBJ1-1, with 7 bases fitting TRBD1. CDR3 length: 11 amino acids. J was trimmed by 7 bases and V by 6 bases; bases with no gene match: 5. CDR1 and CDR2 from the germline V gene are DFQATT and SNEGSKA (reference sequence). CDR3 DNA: TGCAGTGCCTACAGGGGAGGTGAAGCTTTCTTT. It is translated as CSAYRGGEAFF.

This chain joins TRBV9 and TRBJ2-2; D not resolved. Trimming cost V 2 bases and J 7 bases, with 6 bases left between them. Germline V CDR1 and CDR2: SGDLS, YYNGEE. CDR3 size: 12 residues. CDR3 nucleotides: TGTGCCAGCAGCGTTAATTTCGGGGAGCTGTTTTTT. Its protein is CASSVNFGELFF.

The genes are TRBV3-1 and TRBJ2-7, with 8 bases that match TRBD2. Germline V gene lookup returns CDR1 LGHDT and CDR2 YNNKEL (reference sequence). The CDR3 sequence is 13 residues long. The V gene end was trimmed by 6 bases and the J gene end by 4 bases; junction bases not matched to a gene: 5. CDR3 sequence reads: CASRESGRYEQYF. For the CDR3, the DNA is TGTGCCAGCAGAGAGAGCGGGAGATACGAGCAGTACTTC.

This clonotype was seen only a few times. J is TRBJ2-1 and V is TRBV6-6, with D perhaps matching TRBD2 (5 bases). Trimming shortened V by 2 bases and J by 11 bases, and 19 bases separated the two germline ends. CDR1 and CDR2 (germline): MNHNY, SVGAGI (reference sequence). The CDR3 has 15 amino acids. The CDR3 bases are TGTGCCAGCAGTTACGCGAAAGGCCTGGAGACTAAGCAGTTCTTC. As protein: CASSYAKGLETKQFF.

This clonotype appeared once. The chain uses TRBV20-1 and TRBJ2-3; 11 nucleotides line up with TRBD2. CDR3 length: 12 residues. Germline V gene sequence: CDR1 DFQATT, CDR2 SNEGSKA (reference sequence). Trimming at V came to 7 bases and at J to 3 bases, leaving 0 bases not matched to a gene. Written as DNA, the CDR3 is TGCAGTGTAGCGGGAGGGACAGATACGCAGTATTTT. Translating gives CSVAGGTDTQYF.

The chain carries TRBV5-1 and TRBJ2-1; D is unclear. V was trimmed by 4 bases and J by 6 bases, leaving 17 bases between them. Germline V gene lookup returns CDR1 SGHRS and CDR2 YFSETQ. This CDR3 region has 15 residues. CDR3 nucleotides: TGCGCCAGCAGCCCGCGCATGGGTTCGGGCAATGAGCAGTTCTTC. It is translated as CASSPRMGSGNEQFF.

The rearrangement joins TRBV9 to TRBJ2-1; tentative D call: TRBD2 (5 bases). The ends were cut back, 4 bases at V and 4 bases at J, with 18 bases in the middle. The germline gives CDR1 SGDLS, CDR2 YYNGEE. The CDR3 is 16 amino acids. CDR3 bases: TGTGCCAGCAGCTCGAGGGCCACGGTGAGATACAATGAGCAGTTCTTC. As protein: CASSSRATVRYNEQFF.